Listed here are 20 T cell receptor beta chains from one sample, sequenced in a study of cytomegalovirus exposure and HLA in healthy donors (TCRdb year 2017). Receptors were amplified or captured by the immunoSEQ multiplex PCR assay. A mixture of 60 forward primers for TCR Vbeta segments and 13 reverse primers for TCR Jbeta segments was used in the multiplex PCR. TCRdb carries this immuneACCESS record with in-frame sequences only. Its versions omit some clonotypes, under half of them owing to an unresolved V gene in the studies checked, with the rest unexplained. Within this sample are some 150,000 clones, with about 80% of them counted one time only. The ten most abundant clones make up roughly 0.69% of the sample. The material sequenced was PBMCs. These receptors came from a male donor in good health and CMV-seronegative.

The chain links TRBV25-1 to TRBJ1-2; maybe TRBD1 (5 bases). CDR1 and CDR2 from the germline V gene are MGHDK and SYGVNS. V was shortened by 4 bases and J by 0 bases, with 15 bases between the two germline ends. The CDR3 is made up of 16 amino acids. The CDR3 DNA reads as TGTGCCAGCAGTGTGGGCAGGGCTCCCTCTAACTATGGCTACACCTTC. Translation: CASSVGRAPSNYGYTF.

The chain joins TRBV7-9 to TRBJ2-2, with 8 bases lining up with TRBD1. This CDR3 is built from 13 residues. CDR1 SEHNR and CDR2 FQNEAQ come from the germline V gene (reference sequence). The J segment lost 8 bases and the V segment lost 8 bases, leaving 7 bases of the junction unmatched. CDR3 sequence: CASLGRGLGELFF. CDR3 DNA sequence: TGTGCCAGCCTCGGCAGGGGGCTTGGGGAGCTGTTTTTT.

The chain is built from TRBV11-2 and TRBJ2-7; the match to TRBD2 covers 12 bases. The CDR3 contains 16 residues. Per the germline V gene, CDR1 is SGHAT and CDR2 is FQNNGV. J lost 4 bases, V lost 5 bases, and 9 bases had no gene match. The CDR3 DNA follows: TGTGCCAGCAGCCAGACTAGCGGGAGTTTAAGGTACGAGCAGTACTTC. As protein: CASSQTSGSLRYEQYF. Drawing the rest from reference TRBV11-2 and TRBJ2-7, the complete variable domain is EAGVAQSPRYKIIEKRQSVAFWCNPISGHATLYWYQQILGQGPKLLIQFQNNGVVDDSQLPKDRFSAERLKGVDSTLKIQPAKLEDSAVYLCASSQTSGSLRYEQYFGPGTRLTVT.

The V and J genes are TRBV4-2 and TRBJ1-2; D possibly corresponds to TRBD1 (5 bases). Trimming stripped 1 base from V and 3 bases from J, with 9 bases between. Looked up from germline, CDR1 is LGHNA and CDR2 is YNFKEQ. CDR3 size: 14 residues. The CDR3 sequence: CASSQGEGDYGYTF. The CDR3 DNA follows: TGTGCCAGCAGCCAAGGGGAAGGGGACTATGGCTACACCTTC.

The chain recombines TRBV7-2 with TRBJ2-7, with D possibly being TRBD2 (5 bases). The CDR3 extends over 14 amino acids. Trimming cost V 4 bases and J 0 bases, with 10 bases left between them. CDR1 SGHTA and CDR2 FQGNSA come from the germline V gene. The CDR3 bases are TGTGCCAGCAGCTGGACTGCCAGCTCCTACGAGCAGTACTTC. Its translation is CASSWTASSYEQYF.

This clone has a handful of counts. The chain couples TRBV7-2 to TRBJ1-2; D might be TRBD1 (6 bases). CDR3 length equals 14 residues. Trimming left V 5 bases short and J 7 bases short, with 17 bases between. Germline V gene sequence: CDR1 SGHTA, CDR2 FQGNSA. The CDR3 is CASSNNRVEGGYTF. In DNA form, the CDR3 reads TGTGCCAGCAGCAACAACAGGGTAGAGGGTGGCTACACCTTC.

The chain joins TRBV5-1 to TRBJ1-3; D remains unclear. Germline values: CDR1 SGHRS, CDR2 YFSETQ. This CDR3 comprises 15 residues. Trimming cost V 0 bases and J 0 bases, with 7 bases left between them. CDR3 DNA sequence: TGCGCCAGCAGCTTGGAAGGGAGCTCTGGAAACACCATATATTTT. Protein: CASSLEGSSGNTIYF.

J is TRBJ2-3 and V is TRBV18; 8 nucleotides align to TRBD2. This CDR3 is built from 19 residues. Germline values: CDR1 KGHSH, CDR2 LQKENI. V gave up 3 bases and J gave up 1 base; unmatched junction bases: 15. The CDR3 coding sequence is TGTGCCAGCTCACCTTTCCCACTCTCACGAGCGGGGGGCACAGATACGCAGTATTTT. This gives the protein CASSPFPLSRAGGTDTQYF.

The rearrangement uses TRBV4-1 and TRBJ2-7; TRBD1 matches at 7 bases. V lost 1 base and J lost 3; bases outside the gene matches: 3. This CDR3 has 14 residues. Germline V gene sequence: CDR1 MGHRA, CDR2 YSYEKL. The CDR3 DNA follows: TGCGCCAGCAGCCAAGGTCACAGGGGCTACGAGCAGTACTTC. Encoded protein: CASSQGHRGYEQYF.

CDR3 nucleotides: TGTGCCAGCAGAAGACAGGGGTCTCAAGAGACCCAGTACTTC. Translating it yields CASRRQGSQETQYF. The chain is built from TRBV6-5 and TRBJ2-5, with TRBD1 matching 8 bases. This CDR3 contains 14 residues. Germline V gives CDR1 MNHEY, CDR2 SVGAGI. V lost 6 bases, J lost 2 bases, and 5 bases stayed unmatched.

Only one count was recorded for this clone. J is TRBJ1-3 and V is TRBV9, with TRBD1 identical over 8 bases. Germline CDR1 is SGDLS and CDR2 is YYNGEE. The trim removed 5 bases at V and 0 bases at J, leaving 13 bases unmatched. The CDR3 runs to 18 residues. The chain's CDR3 is CASSAVLRTGYSGNTIYF. The DNA for the CDR3 is TGTGCCAGCAGTGCAGTGCTCCGGACAGGGTACTCTGGAAACACCATATATTTT.

DNA for the CDR3: TGCAGCGTTGGAACAACAGGTGAAGCTTTCTTT. Its translation is CSVGTTGEAFF. This sequence joins TRBV29-1 and TRBJ1-1; a possible D gene is TRBD1 (5 bases). Per the germline V gene, CDR1 is SQVTM and CDR2 is ANQGSEA. V was trimmed by 4 bases and J by 7 bases, leaving 10 bases between them. The CDR3 consists of 11 residues.

This chain uses TRBV5-1 with TRBJ1-1; D is ambiguous. The germline V gene has CDR1 SGHRS and CDR2 YFSETQ. Trimming left V 2 bases short and J 0 bases short, with 8 bases between. This CDR3 region has 14 residues. In DNA, the CDR3 is TGCGCCAGCAGCTTTTCTTCTGTGAACACTGAAGCTTTCTTT. This codes for CASSFSSVNTEAFF.

The V gene is TRBV9, the J gene TRBJ1-1; D not certain. V was trimmed by 6 bases and J by 3 bases, leaving 15 bases between them. CDR3 size: 14 residues. In germline, CDR1 is SGDLS, CDR2 YYNGEE. The CDR3 DNA reads TGTGCCAGCACCTTTGGAGAGATGGACACTGAAGCTTTCTTT. Encoded protein: CASTFGEMDTEAFF.

The rearrangement joins TRBV29-1 to TRBJ2-7; perhaps TRBD2 as D (5 bases). The CDR3 sequence is 14 residues long. With 1 base removed from V and 3 bases from J, the gap between germline ends came to 13 bases. CDR1 and CDR2 from the germline V gene are SQVTM and ANQGSEA. The CDR3 loop is CSVEGRGHDYEQYF. CDR3 sequence (DNA): TGCAGCGTTGAAGGCCGGGGTCATGACTACGAGCAGTACTTC.

Note on this clone: The junction shows a germline mismatch at one end, possibly a read error. V and J are TRBV7-9 and TRBJ1-1, with 9 nucleotides matching TRBD1. The CDR3 spans 19 residues. Germline CDR1 is SEHNR and CDR2 is FQNEAQ (reference sequence). CDR3 bases: TGTGCCAGCAGCATAGCTGGACAGGGGCCCGAATCCATGAACACTGAAGCTTTCTTT. The encoded protein is CASSIAGQGPESMNTEAFF.

There are a few counts of this clone. The gene calls are TRBV6-6 and TRBJ2-5, with a tentative D call TRBD1 (5 bases). This CDR3 has 13 residues. V was shortened by 7 bases and J by 1 base, with 10 bases between the two germline ends. Germline assignment: CDR1 MNHNY and CDR2 SVGAGI (reference sequence). CDR3 sequence reads: CASTLQAQETQYF. CDR3 DNA: TGTGCCAGCACCCTACAGGCCCAAGAGACCCAGTACTTC.

This chain joins TRBV29-1 and TRBJ2-3, with D possibly being TRBD2 (9 bases). The CDR3 loop spans 15 amino acids. Germline CDR1 and CDR2: SQVTM and ANQGSEA. Trimming removed 8 bases at V and 6 bases at J, with 24 bases between. The CDR3 DNA is TGCAGCCACAAAGGCCAGGGGGCGGGAGGGGATACGCAGTATTTT. Translated: CSHKGQGAGGDTQYF.

The chain uses TRBV9 and TRBJ1-2, with D maybe TRBD1 (6 bases). Germline V gene sequence: CDR1 SGDLS, CDR2 YYNGEE. V lost 5 bases to trimming and J lost 9 bases, with 11 bases between them. This CDR3 has 11 residues. The CDR3 bases are TGTGCCAGCAGTGGAACAGGGAGCTACACCTTC. This gives the protein CASSGTGSYTF.

The V call is TRBV7-9, the J call TRBJ2-2, with D tentatively TRBD1 (6 bases). V lost 5 bases, J lost 1 base, and 14 bases lay in between. The CDR3 totals 16 residues. The V gene's germline CDR1 is SEHNR and CDR2 FQNEAQ (reference sequence). The CDR3 nucleotides read TGTGCCAGCAGCCCTAGGGGGACCCTGAACACCGGGGAGCTGTTTTTT. Translating gives CASSPRGTLNTGELFF.